This is a list of T cell receptor beta chains from one sample in a study of siplizumab effects on memory and regulatory T cells. Generated by immunoSEQ multiplex PCR, the TCRdb table keeps only in-frame clones and is missing some. The sample lists 87,000 or so clones, about nine tenths seen once, with roughly 15% in the top ten. The sequenced sample consisted of CD4+ T cells sorted from blood. Source of these receptors: a human donor in good health. CDR3s include the opening cysteine and the closing phenylalanine or tryptophan. A D gene is named only where the DNA matches it firmly. Size values are once, few and many counts, or a class for expanded clones, and some rows have none.

TRBD2	NA	TRBV9	TRBJ2-2	CASSKLAENTGELFF	TGTGCCAGCAGCAAACTAGCGGAGAACACCGGGGAGCTGTTTTTT
TRBD2	NA	TRBV4-3	TRBJ2-7	CASSQGLAHHQYEQYF	TGCGCCAGCAGCCAAGGACTAGCGCATCACCAGTACGAGCAGTACTTC
TRBD2	NA	TRBV5-1	TRBJ2-1	CASSLAVASGVVDEQFF	TGCGCCAGCAGCTTGGCCGTTGCTAGCGGGGTGGTGGATGAGCAGTTCTTC
TRBD2	NA	TRBV9	TRBJ2-3	CASSVDPAGVTQYF	TGTGCCAGCAGCGTAGACCCCGCGGGAGTAACGCAGTATTTT
NA	NA	TRBV5-1	TRBJ2-3	CASSLLSGRRTDTQYF	TGCGCCAGCAGCTTGCTGTCAGGGAGGAGAACAGATACGCAGTATTTT
NA	NA	TRBV19	TRBJ1-2	CASRKIQGSNYGYTF	TGTGCCAGTAGAAAAATACAGGGTTCCAACTATGGCTACACCTTC
NA	NA	TRBV28	TRBJ2-7	CASSLDSVRYEQYF	TGTGCCAGCAGTTTGGACAGTGTAAGGTACGAGCAGTACTTC
NA	NA	TRBV21-1	TRBJ1-5	CASSKGRVQPQHF	TGTGCCAGCAGCAAAGGCAGGGTTCAGCCCCAGCATTTT
TRBD1	NA	TRBV18	TRBJ2-5	CASSPLTGSETQYF	TGTGCCAGCTCACCACTGACAGGGAGTGAGACCCAGTACTTC
NA	NA	TRBV5-1	TRBJ2-6	CASSLNTGANVLTF	TGCGCCAGCAGCTTAAATACTGGGGCCAACGTCCTGACTTTC
TRBD1	few	TRBV5-6	TRBJ1-5	CASSLFGTGNQPQHF	TGTGCCAGCAGCTTATTCGGGACAGGGAATCAGCCCCAGCATTTT
TRBD1	NA	TRBV6-5	TRBJ2-7	CASRQGQGAFYEQYF	TGTGCCAGCAGACAAGGACAGGGGGCATTCTACGAGCAGTACTTC
TRBD1	NA	TRBV7-2	TRBJ1-1	CASSFRQGMNTEAFF	TGTGCCAGCAGCTTTCGACAGGGGATGAACACTGAAGCTTTCTTT
NA	NA	TRBV27	TRBJ2-5	CASSKQAGRETQYF	TGTGCCAGCAGTAAACAGGCCGGGAGAGAGACCCAGTACTTC
TRBD2	NA	TRBV19	TRBJ2-5	CASSRTSRGQETQYF	TGTGCCAGTAGTCGGACTAGTCGGGGCCAAGAGACCCAGTACTTC
NA	NA	TRBV14	TRBJ2-3	CASSLWDLKDTQYF	TGTGCCAGCAGCTTGTGGGACCTAAAAGATACGCAGTATTTT
TRBD2	NA	TRBV11-3	TRBJ2-3	CASSGRLAAGDTQYF	TGTGCCAGCAGCGGCCGACTAGCGGCTGGGGATACGCAGTATTTT
NA	NA	TRBV19	TRBJ2-1	CASSIDYRAYNEQFF	TGTGCCAGTAGTATAGACTACAGGGCCTACAATGAGCAGTTCTTC
NA	NA	TRBV5-8	TRBJ1-1	CASSLRYGGTEAFF	TGTGCCAGCAGCTTGAGGTATGGGGGAACTGAAGCTTTCTTT